This T cell receptor (beta chain) was identified during a study of cytomegalovirus exposure and HLA in healthy donors. Study-wide results and limits: The study had only CMV serostatus as immune exposure information.

With 60 Vbeta and 13 Jbeta primers, the PCR was carried out. Produced via immunoSEQ multiplex PCR; TCRdb's table is partial and in-frame only. The table lists under 95,000 clones. Turning to this clone: Its antigen is not identified.

This clonotype was obtained from a man between 18 and 29 years old in good health and CMV-seropositive. What was sequenced was PBMCs.

The DNA of the CDR3 is TGTGCCAGCATTACAGGGTGGTATACCGGGGAGCTGTTTTTT. It specifies CASITGWYTGELFF. V usage is TRBV6-1 and J usage is TRBJ2-2, with D possibly TRBD1 on 6 matching bases. The CDR3 is made up of 14 amino acids. The V gene's germline CDR1 is MNHNS and CDR2 SASEGT. V lost 7 bases, J lost 5 bases, and 14 bases lay in between.